The rows below give T cell receptor beta chains drawn from one sample of a study of shared clonotypes between healthy human individuals. Measured with immunoSEQ multiplex PCR; TCRdb has only the in-frame clones, and not every one. This table has 2 million or so clones, 85% to 95% appearing once. Sequenced input: naive CD8+ T cells sorted from blood. The source is a man between 18 and 29 years old in good health. Both conserved end residues are part of each CDR3. Each record gives: J gene, V gene, D gene, clone size, CDR3 protein, CDR3 DNA. D genes are given only for firm matches. Clone size is not always given. Where it is, it says once, few, many or a class for expanded clones.

j_call: TRBJ1-2
v_call: TRBV4-1
d_call: TRBD1
clone_size: .
cdr3_aa: CASSQDLTGFPKGYTF
cdr3_nt: TGCGCCAGCAGCCAAGATCTGACAGGGTTTCCGAAAGGCTACACCTTC

j_call: TRBJ2-1
v_call: TRBV27
d_call: TRBD1
clone_size: .
cdr3_aa: CASSLLGPRQGAGNEQFF
cdr3_nt: TGTGCCAGCAGTCTACTCGGCCCCCGACAGGGGGCAGGCAATGAGCAGTTCTTC

j_call: TRBJ2-7
v_call: TRBV30
d_call: .
clone_size: .
cdr3_aa: CAAMGARYEQYF
cdr3_nt: TGTGCCGCTATGGGGGCCCGCTACGAGCAGTACTTC

j_call: TRBJ1-2
v_call: TRBV7-6
d_call: .
clone_size: .
cdr3_aa: CASSLWEGANYGYTF
cdr3_nt: TGTGCCAGCAGCCTATGGGAGGGCGCTAACTATGGCTACACCTTC

j_call: TRBJ2-3
v_call: TRBV27
d_call: TRBD2
clone_size: .
cdr3_aa: CASSPGEAGIDTQYF
cdr3_nt: TGTGCCAGCAGTCCGGGGGAAGCGGGAATAGATACGCAGTATTTT

j_call: TRBJ2-3
v_call: TRBV15
d_call: .
clone_size: .
cdr3_aa: CATSRGMGDTQYF
cdr3_nt: TGTGCCACCAGCAGAGGGATGGGGGATACGCAGTATTTT

j_call: TRBJ2-5
v_call: TRBV6-5
d_call: TRBD1
clone_size: .
cdr3_aa: CASTQGTGGGETQYF
cdr3_nt: TGTGCCAGCACCCAAGGGACAGGGGGTGGGGAGACCCAGTACTTC

j_call: TRBJ2-3
v_call: TRBV29-1
d_call: .
clone_size: .
cdr3_aa: CSTDAGVSTDTQYF
cdr3_nt: TGCAGCACTGACGCAGGGGTTAGCACAGATACGCAGTATTTT

j_call: TRBJ2-2
v_call: TRBV27
d_call: .
clone_size: .
cdr3_aa: CASSWVGPTGELFF
cdr3_nt: TGTGCCAGCAGTTGGGTAGGGCCCACCGGGGAGCTGTTTTTT

j_call: TRBJ2-7
v_call: TRBV10-3
d_call: .
clone_size: .
cdr3_aa: CAITDHTEQYF
cdr3_nt: TGTGCCATAACAGATCATACGGAGCAGTACTTC

j_call: TRBJ2-1
v_call: TRBV7-9
d_call: TRBD2
clone_size: .
cdr3_aa: CASSLALAGVPGNEQFF
cdr3_nt: TGTGCCAGCAGCTTAGCGCTGGCGGGAGTGCCCGGAAATGAGCAGTTCTTC

j_call: TRBJ1-2
v_call: TRBV29-1
d_call: TRBD1
clone_size: once
cdr3_aa: CSVEGDRGGYGYTF
cdr3_nt: TGCAGCGTTGAAGGCGACAGGGGTGGGTATGGCTACACCTTC

j_call: TRBJ2-5
v_call: TRBV7-9
d_call: .
clone_size: .
cdr3_aa: CASSLVVFEDIQETQYF
cdr3_nt: TGTGCCAGCAGCTTAGTAGTGTTTGAGGACATCCAAGAGACCCAGTACTTC

j_call: TRBJ2-7
v_call: TRBV21-1
d_call: .
clone_size: .
cdr3_aa: CASSPSTAWSSYEQYF
cdr3_nt: TGTGCCAGCAGCCCCTCGACCGCATGGAGCTCCTACGAGCAGTACTTC

j_call: TRBJ1-5
v_call: TRBV27
d_call: .
clone_size: .
cdr3_aa: CASSLGGYNQPQHF
cdr3_nt: TGTGCCAGCAGTTTAGGAGGTTATAATCAGCCCCAGCATTTT

j_call: TRBJ1-5
v_call: TRBV5-4
d_call: TRBD1
clone_size: .
cdr3_aa: CASSKEGAGQPQHF
cdr3_nt: TGTGCCAGCAGCAAAGAGGGGGCAGGGCAGCCCCAGCATTTT

j_call: TRBJ2-5
v_call: TRBV28
d_call: .
clone_size: .
cdr3_aa: CASKRPPETQYF
cdr3_nt: TGTGCCAGCAAGAGGCCACCGGAGACCCAGTACTTC

j_call: TRBJ1-1
v_call: TRBV29-1
d_call: .
clone_size: .
cdr3_aa: CSVARTTEAFF
cdr3_nt: TGCAGCGTTGCCCGGACCACTGAAGCTTTCTTT

j_call: TRBJ2-7
v_call: TRBV2
d_call: TRBD1
clone_size: .
cdr3_aa: CASLGQGVYEQYF
cdr3_nt: TGTGCCAGTTTGGGACAGGGGGTCTACGAGCAGTACTTC

j_call: TRBJ2-7
v_call: TRBV12-2
d_call: .
clone_size: .
cdr3_aa: CASRLGGVDKSYEQYF
cdr3_nt: TGTGCAAGTCGCTTAGGAGGGGTTGACAAGTCCTACGAGCAGTACTTC

j_call: TRBJ2-5
v_call: TRBV10-3
d_call: .
clone_size: .
cdr3_aa: CAISDSRQETQYF
cdr3_nt: TGTGCCATCAGTGATTCTCGACAAGAGACCCAGTACTTC

j_call: TRBJ2-1
v_call: TRBV6-5
d_call: .
clone_size: .
cdr3_aa: CASSYSLDSSYNQQFF
cdr3_nt: TGTGCCAGCAGTTACTCCCTCGATTCCTCCTACAATCAGCAGTTCTTC

j_call: TRBJ1-2
v_call: TRBV25-1
d_call: TRBD1
clone_size: .
cdr3_aa: CASRGTGVDGYTF
cdr3_nt: TGTGCCAGCCGAGGGACAGGGGTCGATGGCTACACCTTC

j_call: TRBJ2-7
v_call: TRBV13
d_call: TRBD1
clone_size: few
cdr3_aa: CASSLGDRDYEQYF
cdr3_nt: TGTGCCAGCAGCTTAGGTGACAGGGACTACGAGCAGTACTTC

j_call: TRBJ1-1
v_call: TRBV7-6
d_call: .
clone_size: .
cdr3_aa: CASSSGPDEAFF
cdr3_nt: TGTGCCAGCAGCTCAGGGCCAGATGAAGCTTTCTTT

j_call: TRBJ2-1
v_call: TRBV10-2
d_call: .
clone_size: .
cdr3_aa: CASSEGTYVYSSYNEQFF
cdr3_nt: TGCGCCAGCAGTGAGGGGACTTACGTTTATAGCTCCTACAATGAGCAGTTCTTC

j_call: TRBJ2-7
v_call: TRBV5-4
d_call: TRBD2
clone_size: .
cdr3_aa: CASSLEGTTVYEQYF
cdr3_nt: TGTGCCAGCAGCTTGGAAGGGACTACCGTATACGAGCAGTACTTC

j_call: TRBJ1-1
v_call: TRBV28
d_call: .
clone_size: .
cdr3_aa: CASSFDYTEAFF
cdr3_nt: TGTGCCAGCAGTTTCGACTACACTGAAGCTTTCTTT

j_call: TRBJ2-2
v_call: TRBV7-8
d_call: TRBD2
clone_size: .
cdr3_aa: CASSFFTGGLNTGELFF
cdr3_nt: TGTGCCAGCAGCTTTTTTACGGGAGGTTTGAACACCGGGGAGCTGTTTTTT

j_call: TRBJ2-5
v_call: TRBV27
d_call: TRBD2
clone_size: .
cdr3_aa: CASMRLAGAIQETQYF
cdr3_nt: TGTGCCAGCATGAGACTAGCGGGGGCTATCCAAGAGACCCAGTACTTC

j_call: TRBJ1-1
v_call: TRBV7-9
d_call: .
clone_size: .
cdr3_aa: CASSFTVSSSMNTEAFF
cdr3_nt: TGTGCCAGCAGCTTCACGGTCAGTTCGAGCATGAACACTGAAGCTTTCTTT

j_call: TRBJ1-2
v_call: TRBV10-3
d_call: .
clone_size: .
cdr3_aa: CAIRRGSGYGYTF
cdr3_nt: TGTGCCATCAGACGGGGCAGCGGCTATGGCTACACCTTC

j_call: TRBJ1-1
v_call: TRBV5-1
d_call: .
clone_size: .
cdr3_aa: CASSLEVNTEAFF
cdr3_nt: TGCGCCAGCAGCCTAGAAGTGAACACTGAAGCTTTCTTT

j_call: TRBJ2-2
v_call: TRBV29-1
d_call: TRBD2
clone_size: .
cdr3_aa: CSVVERGTNTGELFF
cdr3_nt: TGCAGCGTTGTCGAGCGGGGGACGAACACCGGGGAGCTGTTTTTT

j_call: TRBJ2-7
v_call: TRBV7-8
d_call: .
clone_size: .
cdr3_aa: CASSLRPATTGEQYF
cdr3_nt: TGTGCCAGCAGCTTACGTCCAGCCACCACAGGCGAGCAGTACTTC

j_call: TRBJ2-1
v_call: TRBV4-1
d_call: TRBD1
clone_size: .
cdr3_aa: CASSFDRDEQFF
cdr3_nt: TGCGCCAGCAGCTTCGACAGGGATGAGCAGTTCTTC

j_call: TRBJ1-2
v_call: TRBV28
d_call: TRBD1
clone_size: .
cdr3_aa: CASSPDRDYGYTF
cdr3_nt: TGTGCCAGCAGTCCCGACAGGGACTATGGCTACACCTTC

j_call: TRBJ2-1
v_call: TRBV4-3
d_call: .
clone_size: .
cdr3_aa: CASSQEADSYNEQFF
cdr3_nt: TGCGCCAGCAGCCAAGAAGCGGATTCCTACAATGAGCAGTTCTTC

j_call: TRBJ1-6
v_call: TRBV19
d_call: .
clone_size: .
cdr3_aa: CASSIYLEDSPLHF
cdr3_nt: TGTGCCAGTAGTATTTATCTAGAGGATTCACCCCTCCACTTT

j_call: TRBJ2-7
v_call: TRBV13
d_call: TRBD1
clone_size: .
cdr3_aa: CASSLWTGDVNEQYF
cdr3_nt: TGTGCCAGCAGCTTGTGGACAGGGGACGTCAACGAGCAGTACTTC

j_call: TRBJ1-1
v_call: TRBV29-1
d_call: .
clone_size: few
cdr3_aa: CSVGTGRFTEAFF
cdr3_nt: TGCAGCGTAGGAACAGGGAGATTCACTGAAGCTTTCTTT

j_call: TRBJ2-7
v_call: TRBV28
d_call: TRBD1
clone_size: once
cdr3_aa: CASRETGVVYEQYF
cdr3_nt: TGTGCCAGCAGGGAGACAGGGGTTGTCTACGAGCAGTACTTC

j_call: TRBJ2-5
v_call: TRBV4-1
d_call: .
clone_size: .
cdr3_aa: CASSQARGSVETQYF
cdr3_nt: TGCGCCAGCAGCCAAGCCAGGGGAAGCGTCGAGACCCAGTACTTC

j_call: TRBJ1-2
v_call: TRBV9
d_call: TRBD1
clone_size: .
cdr3_aa: CASSVGLGTGSGYTF
cdr3_nt: TGTGCCAGCAGCGTCGGGCTTGGGACAGGTAGTGGCTACACCTTC

j_call: TRBJ2-1
v_call: TRBV6-1
d_call: TRBD1
clone_size: .
cdr3_aa: CASTLTGAYNEQFF
cdr3_nt: TGTGCCAGCACGCTGACAGGGGCCTACAATGAGCAGTTCTTC

j_call: TRBJ2-3
v_call: TRBV19
d_call: .
clone_size: .
cdr3_aa: CASSIKYTDTQYF
cdr3_nt: TGTGCCAGTAGTATAAAGTACACAGATACGCAGTATTTT

j_call: TRBJ1-1
v_call: TRBV6-5
d_call: .
clone_size: .
cdr3_aa: CASNGHAEGDTEAFF
cdr3_nt: TGTGCCAGCAACGGACACGCAGAAGGTGACACTGAAGCTTTCTTT

j_call: TRBJ2-7
v_call: TRBV7-2
d_call: .
clone_size: few
cdr3_aa: CASRGVSYEQYF
cdr3_nt: TGTGCCAGCAGAGGGGTTTCCTACGAGCAGTACTTC

j_call: TRBJ1-1
v_call: TRBV27
d_call: .
clone_size: .
cdr3_aa: CASRTGNTEAFF
cdr3_nt: TGTGCCAGCAGGACAGGAAACACTGAAGCTTTCTTT

j_call: TRBJ2-3
v_call: TRBV27
d_call: .
clone_size: .
cdr3_aa: CASSLLGETGDTQYF
cdr3_nt: TGTGCCAGCAGTTTATTGGGGGAGACGGGAGATACGCAGTATTTT

j_call: TRBJ2-3
v_call: TRBV9
d_call: TRBD2
clone_size: .
cdr3_aa: CASSPGGSGTDTQYF
cdr3_nt: TGTGCCAGCAGCCCCGGGGGGTCTGGGACAGATACGCAGTATTTT

j_call: TRBJ2-7
v_call: TRBV5-6
d_call: .
clone_size: .
cdr3_aa: CASSLLREQYF
cdr3_nt: TGTGCCAGCAGCCTTTTGCGAGAGCAGTACTTC

j_call: TRBJ2-7
v_call: TRBV2
d_call: .
clone_size: .
cdr3_aa: CASQTLYEQYF
cdr3_nt: TGTGCCAGCCAAACATTATACGAGCAGTACTTC

j_call: TRBJ1-5
v_call: TRBV10-3
d_call: .
clone_size: .
cdr3_aa: CATHRGDDNQPQHF
cdr3_nt: TGTGCCACGCACCGGGGGGACGACAATCAGCCCCAGCATTTT

j_call: TRBJ2-3
v_call: TRBV7-6
d_call: TRBD2
clone_size: .
cdr3_aa: CASSRETGGYTDTQYF
cdr3_nt: TGTGCCAGCAGCCGAGAAACGGGGGGGTACACAGATACGCAGTATTTT

j_call: TRBJ2-7
v_call: TRBV4-3
d_call: .
clone_size: .
cdr3_aa: CASSQVVDPTYEQYF
cdr3_nt: TGCGCCAGCAGCCAAGTAGTGGATCCCACCTACGAGCAGTACTTC

j_call: TRBJ1-4
v_call: TRBV9
d_call: .
clone_size: .
cdr3_aa: CASSVSGAEEKLFF
cdr3_nt: TGTGCCAGCAGCGTTTCGGGCGCGGAGGAAAAACTGTTTTTT

j_call: TRBJ2-7
v_call: TRBV7-9
d_call: TRBD1
clone_size: .
cdr3_aa: CASSYTGGLYEQYF
cdr3_nt: TGTGCCAGCAGCTACACAGGGGGCCTTTACGAGCAGTACTTC

j_call: TRBJ2-3
v_call: TRBV13
d_call: .
clone_size: .
cdr3_aa: CASSLGGYSTDTQYF
cdr3_nt: TGTGCCAGCAGCCTAGGGGGGTACAGCACAGATACGCAGTATTTT

j_call: TRBJ1-1
v_call: TRBV6-4
d_call: .
clone_size: .
cdr3_aa: CASSDSPGEEAFF
cdr3_nt: TGTGCCAGCAGTGACTCGCCAGGGGAGGAAGCTTTCTTT